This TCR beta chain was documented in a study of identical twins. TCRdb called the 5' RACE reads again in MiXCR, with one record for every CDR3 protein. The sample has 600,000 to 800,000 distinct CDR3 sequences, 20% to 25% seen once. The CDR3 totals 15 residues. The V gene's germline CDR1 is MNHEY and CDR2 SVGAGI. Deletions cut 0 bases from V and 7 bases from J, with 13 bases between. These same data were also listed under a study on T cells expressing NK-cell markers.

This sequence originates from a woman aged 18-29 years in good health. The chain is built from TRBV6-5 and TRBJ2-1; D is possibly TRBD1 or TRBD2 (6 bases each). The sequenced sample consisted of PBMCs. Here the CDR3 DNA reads TGTGCCAGCAGTTACTCGGGGGGCCTTACGAATGAGCAGTTCTTC. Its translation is CASSYSGGLTNEQFF.